The source of this T cell receptor beta chain is a study of T-cell reconstitution after alpha-beta-depleted transplantation in children. Study-wide results and caveats: Newly generated T cells supplied most T-cell counts and diversity one year post-transplant. From surviving recipient T cells and thymic progenitors came the high day-60 TCRbeta diversity observed in some patients. Reported findings indicate that, about two months after transplant, alpha-beta T cells came from several hundred expanded clones, which were derived from non-depleted graft cells.

Only a few counts were recorded for this clonotype. Its antigen is currently unknown. Germline V gene lookup returns CDR1 MDHEN and CDR2 SYDVKM. This CDR3 is built from 14 residues. V was clipped by 2 bases and J by 4 bases, with 11 bases between them. The authors prepared the TCRbeta library with unique molecular identifiers. TCRdb reprocessed the PCR reads via MiXCR and lists one record per CDR3 protein. The sample includes around 270,000 distinct CDR3 sequences, around 10% of them seen just once. The sequences come from PBMCs, collected before TCRalphabeta/CD19-depleted stem cell transplant. The TCR originated in a boy younger than two with acute myeloid leukemia, due to receive a stem cell transplant. The chain joins TRBV28 to TRBJ1-1; D call uncertain. The CDR3 here is CASSLVGRSTEAFF. The DNA for the CDR3 is TGTGCCAGCAGTTTAGTGGGGAGGAGCACTGAAGCTTTCTTT. Variable domain in full (rest from reference TRBV28 and TRBJ1-1): DVKVTQSSRYLVKRTGEKVFLECVQDMDHENMFWYRQDPGLGLRLIYFSYDVKMKEKGDIPEGYSVSREKKERFSLILESASTNQTSMYLCASSLVGRSTEAFFGQGTRLTVV.